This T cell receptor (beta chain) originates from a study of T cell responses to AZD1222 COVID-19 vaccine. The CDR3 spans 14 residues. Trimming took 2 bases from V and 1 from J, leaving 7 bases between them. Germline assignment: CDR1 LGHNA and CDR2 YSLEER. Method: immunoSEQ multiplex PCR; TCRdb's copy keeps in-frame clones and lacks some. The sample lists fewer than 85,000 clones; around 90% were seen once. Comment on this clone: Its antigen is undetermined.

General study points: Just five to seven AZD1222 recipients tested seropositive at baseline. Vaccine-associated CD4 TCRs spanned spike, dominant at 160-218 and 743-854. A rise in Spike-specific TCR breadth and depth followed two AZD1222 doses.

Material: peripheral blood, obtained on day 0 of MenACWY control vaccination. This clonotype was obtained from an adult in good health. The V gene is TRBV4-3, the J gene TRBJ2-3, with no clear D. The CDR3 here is CASSQNLRTDTQYF. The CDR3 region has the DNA TGCGCCAGCAGCCAAAACCTCCGCACAGATACGCAGTATTTT.